The 23 T cell receptor beta chains listed next were all sequenced from one sample in a study of OX40 agonist ivuxolimab in advanced cancers. The library came from the immunoSEQ multiplex PCR assay. TCRdb provides this immuneACCESS table in a form limited to in-frame rearrangements. Some clones are lacking; in checked studies, under half of them reflect an unresolved V gene, and why the rest are absent is not known. The sample table contains 55,000 to 70,000 clones; only one count was recorded for about four fifths of them. The ten largest clones take up approximately 4.4% of the sample. The specimen was CD4+ or CD8+ T cells sorted from blood, collected in a trial of the OX40 agonist ivuxolimab. These TCRs come from an adult with an advanced solid tumor such as melanoma, head and neck, liver or kidney cancer.

The chain uses TRBV6-6 and TRBJ2-7; tentative D call: TRBD2 (6 bases). Germline-derived CDR1 and CDR2 are MNHNY and SVGAGI (reference sequence). The CDR3 is made up of 13 amino acids. Trimming pared 8 bases from V and 3 bases from J, leaving 14 bases between. The CDR3 sequence is CASARRGSYEQYF. As DNA, the CDR3 is TGTGCCAGCGCCCGGAGGGGAAGCTACGAGCAGTACTTC.

The rearrangement joins TRBV7-3 to TRBJ1-6, with no clear D. Germline values: CDR1 SGHTA, CDR2 FQGTGA. Trimming removed 2 bases from V and 0 bases from J, with 11 bases in between. The CDR3 extends over 17 amino acids. The CDR3 DNA follows: TGTGCCAGCAGCTTAGATTACCAAAGCTCCTATAATTCACCCCTCCACTTT. Protein: CASSLDYQSSYNSPLHF.

The chain carries TRBV7-3 and TRBJ2-3, with a tentative D call TRBD2 (6 bases). Germline V lookup: CDR1 SGHTA, CDR2 FQGTGA. The CDR3 length is 15 residues. The V gene lost 2 bases and the J gene lost 2 bases, with 11 bases spanning the gap. In nucleotides, the CDR3 is TGTGCCAGCAGCTTAGGAGGCGGGGCCACAGATACGCAGTATTTT. It is translated as CASSLGGGATDTQYF.

The V and J genes are TRBV7-6 and TRBJ2-3; D not resolved. CDR1 is SGHVS, CDR2 FNYEAQ, per germline. CDR3 size: 14 residues. The ends were cut back, 4 bases at V and 2 bases at J, with 10 bases in the middle. This CDR3 is CASSSSRVTDTQYF. The CDR3 DNA is TGTGCCAGCAGCTCTAGTCGTGTCACAGATACGCAGTATTTT.

J is TRBJ2-7 and V is TRBV6-1; TRBD2 matches 7 bases. Germline CDR1 and CDR2: MNHNS and SASEGT. V shed 6 bases, J shed 4 bases, and the junction held 0 bases outside the gene matches. This CDR3 has 11 amino acids. The DNA for the CDR3 is TGTGCCAGCAGGGGGGGGTACGAGCAGTACTTC. Protein product: CASRGGYEQYF.

This chain uses TRBV28 with TRBJ2-7; D perhaps matches TRBD1 (6 bases). This CDR3 is built from 16 residues. Trimming removed 3 bases from V and 0 bases from J, with 15 bases in between. Germline loops: CDR1 MDHEN, CDR2 SYDVKM. In DNA, the CDR3 is TGTGCCAGCAGTTTCCAGGACAGAGATCACTCCTACGAGCAGTACTTC. Its translation: CASSFQDRDHSYEQYF.

The chain employs TRBV19 and TRBJ2-3; D not certain. Germline CDR1 LNHDA, CDR2 SQIVND (reference sequence). V shed 3 bases and J shed 1 base, with 8 bases lying between them. The length of the CDR3 is 14 residues. The CDR3 bases are TGTGCCAGTAGTATTAGGGTTCGCACAGATACGCAGTATTTT. It codes for CASSIRVRTDTQYF.

The genes are TRBV19 and TRBJ2-2; D gene uncertain. Germline assignment: CDR1 LNHDA and CDR2 SQIVND (reference sequence). V dropped 6 bases and J dropped 0 bases, with 11 bases sitting between them. CDR3 length equals 15 residues. This CDR3 is CASRVDEPNTGELFF. The CDR3 DNA sequence: TGTGCCAGTAGGGTTGACGAACCGAACACCGGGGAGCTGTTTTTT.

The V and J genes are TRBV19 and TRBJ2-3; D tentatively reads TRBD1 or TRBD2 (5 bases each). CDR1 and CDR2 (germline): LNHDA, SQIVND (reference sequence). The CDR3 runs to 17 residues. Trimming removed 3 bases at V and 5 bases at J, with 21 bases between. The CDR3 spells CASSIVSSIGALDTQYF. The CDR3 DNA sequence: TGTGCCAGTAGTATTGTGTCTAGCATCGGGGCACTAGATACGCAGTATTTT.

The chain uses TRBV29-1 and TRBJ2-7; possibly TRBD2 for D (6 bases). This CDR3 comprises 15 residues. Trimming shortened V by 1 base and J by 0 bases, and 13 bases separated the two germline ends. CDR1 and CDR2 (germline): SQVTM, ANQGSEA. CDR3 bases: TGCAGCGTTGAAGTGGGGCGGGGAGGCTCCTACGAGCAGTACTTC. Translation: CSVEVGRGGSYEQYF.

Here the CDR3 reads CASTSGTDTQYF. CDR3 coding DNA: TGTGCCAGCACTAGTGGCACAGATACGCAGTATTTT. The chain has TRBV2 and TRBJ2-3; no definite D call. The CDR3 extends over 12 amino acids. Germline loops: CDR1 SNHLY, CDR2 FYNNEI. V lost 7 bases and J lost 1, with 6 bases in between.

The chain recombines TRBV7-2 with TRBJ1-5; D might be TRBD1 (6 bases). This CDR3 has 13 amino acids. The germline CDR1 and CDR2 sequences are SGHTA and FQGNSA. Trimming took 2 bases from V and 6 from J, leaving 8 bases between them. For the CDR3, the DNA is TGTGCCAGCAGCTTATGGGGGCCTCAGCCCCAGCATTTT. This codes for CASSLWGPQPQHF.

This clone was counted only a few times. The chain is built from TRBV7-9 and TRBJ2-2; 7 bases agree with TRBD1. The germline V gene encodes CDR1 SEHNR and CDR2 FQNEAQ (reference sequence). The CDR3 consists of 16 residues. J lost 5 bases, V lost 5 bases, and 11 bases had no gene match. The DNA of the CDR3 is TGTGCCAGCAGCACAGGGGTCGGACTTCAGACCGGGGAGCTGTTTTTT. Residues: CASSTGVGLQTGELFF.

This CDR3 is CASSRRAGTELQGEGGYTF. CDR3 nucleotides: TGCGCCAGCAGCCGGAGGGCAGGAACGGAACTTCAGGGGGAGGGTGGCTACACCTTC. The chain is built from TRBV4-1 and TRBJ1-2, with 7 bases matching TRBD1. The CDR3 has 19 amino acids. From germline, CDR1 is MGHRA and CDR2 YSYEKL. The trim removed 4 bases at V and 7 bases at J, leaving 24 bases unmatched.

This chain links TRBV5-1 with TRBJ2-2; 7 nucleotides match TRBD1. Germline-derived CDR1 and CDR2 are SGHRS and YFSETQ. J was trimmed by 3 bases and V by 4 bases; bases with no gene match: 3. The CDR3 has 14 residues. The CDR3 loop is CASSRGQHTGELFF. The CDR3 DNA reads TGCGCCAGCAGCCGGGGACAGCACACCGGGGAGCTGTTTTTT.

This rearrangement joins TRBV2 to TRBJ1-5; D unclear. Trimming removed 4 bases at V and 2 bases at J, with 9 bases between. The CDR3 has 14 amino acids. Germline V gene sequence: CDR1 SNHLY, CDR2 FYNNEI. The DNA of the CDR3 is TGTGCCAGCAGTGGCCCCTGGCGCAATCAGCCCCAGCATTTT. Translated: CASSGPWRNQPQHF.

The chain links TRBV7-9 to TRBJ1-1; tentatively, D is TRBD1 (6 bases). With 4 bases removed from V and 0 bases from J, the gap between germline ends came to 12 bases. Germline V CDR1 and CDR2: SEHNR, FQNEAQ (reference sequence). The CDR3 runs 15 residues. In DNA form, the CDR3 reads TGTGCCAGCAGCTATACAAGGGGGGTGAACACTGAAGCTTTCTTT. Its protein product is CASSYTRGVNTEAFF.

DNA of the CDR3: TGTGCCAGCAGCTCGACAGTGAGCAGTGATACGCAGTATTTT. Translated: CASSSTVSSDTQYF. The rearrangement uses TRBV5-8 and TRBJ2-3; D may be TRBD1 (5 bases). The CDR3 is made up of 14 amino acids. The V gene lost 3 bases and the J gene lost 6 bases, with 14 bases spanning the gap. CDR1 is SGHTS and CDR2 is YDEGEE in the germline V gene.

The rearrangement joins TRBV7-6 to TRBJ2-7; D gene unclear. The CDR3 contains 12 residues. Germline CDR1 SGHVS, CDR2 FNYEAQ. Trimming removed 1 base from V and 3 bases from J, with 4 bases in between. The CDR3 bases are TGTGCCAGCAGCTTAGTCCTCTACGAGCAGTACTTC. Its translation: CASSLVLYEQYF.

The gene calls are TRBV7-9 and TRBJ1-2; 7 bases agree with TRBD1. The CDR3 runs to 16 residues. V lost 1 base and J lost 2; bases outside the gene matches: 7. Germline assignment: CDR1 SEHNR and CDR2 FQNEAQ (reference sequence). CDR3: CASSLDAQTGNYGYTF. DNA for the CDR3: TGTGCCAGCAGCTTAGATGCCCAGACAGGGAACTATGGCTACACCTTC. Supplemented by reference TRBV7-9 and TRBJ1-2, the full variable domain reads DTGVSQNPRHKITKRGQNVTFRCDPISEHNRLYWYRQTLGQGPEFLTYFQNEAQLEKSRLLSDRFSAERPKGSFSTLEIQRTEQGDSAMYLCASSLDAQTGNYGYTFGSGTRLTVV.

The chain couples TRBV14 to TRBJ2-6; unclear D gene. Germline CDR1 reads SGHDN; CDR2 reads FVKESK. V was cut by 9 bases and J by 0 bases, with 6 bases left in between. The CDR3 contains 13 residues. The CDR3: CASRSSGANVLTF. The CDR3 nucleotides are TGTGCCAGTCGGTCCTCTGGGGCCAACGTCCTGACTTTC.

This chain joins TRBV2 and TRBJ2-2; 10 bases fit TRBD1. The CDR3 is 13 amino acids. With V trimmed by 8 bases and J by 5 bases, 2 bases remained unmatched. Germline-derived CDR1 and CDR2 are SNHLY and FYNNEI. This chain's CDR3 is CASGTGATGELFF. The CDR3 DNA follows: TGTGCCAGCGGGACAGGGGCAACCGGGGAGCTGTTTTTT. Full variable domain (remainder filled in from reference TRBV2 and TRBJ2-2): EPEVTQTPSHQVTQMGQEVILRCVPISNHLYFYWYRQILGQKVEFLVSFYNNEISEKSEIFDDQFSVERPDGSNFTLKIRSTKLEDSAMYFCASGTGATGELFFGEGSRLTVL.

Worth noting for this clone: Other DNA sequences of this sample code for an identical CDR3. The rearrangement links TRBV30 to TRBJ2-4, with a possible D match to TRBD1 (5 bases). CDR3 length: 11 amino acids. Germline V gene data show CDR1 as GTSNPN and CDR2 as SVGIG (reference sequence). V was cut by 4 bases and J by 6 bases, with 7 bases left in between. CDR3 nucleotide sequence: TGTGCCTGGATCCAGGGAAACATTCAGTACTTC. Encoded protein: CAWIQGNIQYF.